This T cell receptor (beta chain) appears in the sequencing data of a study of radiotherapy plus CTLA-4 blockade in lung cancer. Points from the study as a whole: Blood saw expansion of tumor-derived TCR clones after radiotherapy plus ipilimumab.

In the case of this clone: What it recognizes is unknown.

Method: immunoSEQ multiplex PCR; TCRdb's copy keeps in-frame clones and lacks some. Seen here are 35,000 to 50,000 clones, 60% to 70% observed once, and the top ten hold 20% to 25%. The CDR3 extends over 16 amino acids. The V segment lost 0 bases and the J segment 7 bases; nucleotides outside the gene matches: 8. Germline CDR1 is SGDLS and CDR2 is YYNGEE. The V gene is TRBV9, the J gene TRBJ2-1; 9 bases are a match to TRBD2. This receptor was identified in a human donor with non-small cell lung cancer who had a partial response to radiotherapy plus ipilimumab. Sequences were derived from peripheral blood, sampled from a patient treated with radiotherapy plus ipilimumab. CDR3 coding DNA: TGTGCCAGCAGCGTAGCTGGGCGGGGGGGAGGGAATGAGCAGTTCTTC. Amino acids: CASSVAGRGGGNEQFF.